This is a list of T cell receptor beta chains from one sample in a study of blood T cell repertoires in COVID-19. TCRdb's table, derived via immunoSEQ multiplex PCR, lists solely in-frame clones and lacks some. The sample includes over 400,000 clones, less than 90% of them seen just once. The material sequenced was PBMCs or T cells enriched from blood (not recorded which). The receptors derive from a woman aged 55-70 years who had recovered from COVID-19. Each CDR3 is given with its conserved first and last residue. D genes are given only for firm matches. The listing skips clone size in some rows; elsewhere it reads once, few, many or a size class.

D,V,size,CDR3
NA,TRBV29-1,NA,CSAGRTEAFF
NA,TRBV27,NA,CASSPRRGWETQYF
NA,TRBV5-8,NA,CASSLEGRSYNSPLHF
NA,TRBV9,NA,CASRGGSYGYTF
NA,TRBV12-3/TRBV12-4,NA,CASSLAGSPEAFF
TRBD1,TRBV19,NA,CASSTDRSTYEQYF
TRBD1,TRBV27,NA,CASSREGQGEEKLFF
TRBD1,TRBV6-5,NA,CASSYAGGQGTEQYF
TRBD1,TRBV6-1,NA,CASSETPTGGFGNQPQHF
TRBD1,TRBV6-5,few,CASSYAGTAYEQYF
NA,TRBV28,few,CAGQGRNTIYF
NA,TRBV5-1,NA,CASSLYDRNTEAFF
TRBD1,TRBV10-3,NA,CAIRRQGNTEAFF
NA,TRBV13,NA,CASSPFWGGPGNEQFF
NA,TRBV5-1,NA,CASSSAGGNASPLHF
NA,TRBV24-1,NA,CATGTPNTGELFF
TRBD1,TRBV19,NA,CAISKHLWDRGPREQFF
NA,TRBV4-1,NA,CASSVPSRDSGNTIYF
NA,TRBV19,once,CASTDYSGNTIYF
NA,TRBV14,NA,CASSQGSFLRETQYF
TRBD2,TRBV27,NA,CASSLSLAGAYNEQFF
NA,TRBV5-1,few,CASSSSGTSSTDTQYF
NA,TRBV5-1,NA,CASSLDTGNTEAFF
NA,TRBV7-2,once,CASSLRLNSNQPQHF
NA,TRBV7-9,NA,CASSLLGRAEAFF
NA,TRBV25-1,NA,CASSESGARGEKLFF
NA,TRBV6-1,NA,CASSEGSSYNSPLHF